These T cell receptor beta chains were read from a single sample in a study of early T cells in non-severe SARS-CoV-2 infection. Via MiXCR, TCRdb re-called the 5' RACE reads, giving one row per CDR3 protein. This sample carries 40,000 to 55,000 distinct CDR3 sequences, approximately 9.8% of them seen once, and the ten largest clones take roughly 8.3%. Sequencing input: whole blood. These receptor sequences come from an adult who was a healthcare worker with PCR-confirmed SARS-CoV-2 infection or an uninfected control (not recorded which). Both conserved end residues are part of each CDR3. Each record gives: J gene, V gene, clone size, D gene, CDR3 length, CDR3 protein, CDR3 DNA. D genes are given only for firm matches. Only part of the rows carry a size: once, few, many, or a class if the clone is expanded.

TRBJ2-5,TRBV5-1,.,.,14,CASSSTETQETQYF,TGCGCCAGCAGTTCGACAGAGACTCAAGAGACCCAGTACTTC
TRBJ1-1,TRBV29-1,many,.,13,CSGSQGDGTEAFF,TGCAGCGGCTCTCAGGGCGACGGCACTGAAGCTTTCTTT
TRBJ2-7,TRBV12-3/TRBV12-4,.,.,15,CASSRSGTSAYEQYF,TGTGCCAGCAGCCGCTCAGGGACATCAGCCTACGAGCAGTACTTC
TRBJ1-2,TRBV7-2,.,.,14,CASSPTGTIYGYTF,TGTGCCAGCAGCCCCACGGGGACTATCTATGGCTACACCTTC
TRBJ1-1,TRBV6-2/TRBV6-3,many,.,14,CASSYYGGAEEVFF,TGTGCCAGCAGCTATTACGGTGGGGCCGAAGAAGTTTTCTTT
TRBJ2-1,TRBV2,few,TRBD2,14,CASSRTSGRNEQFF,TGTGCCAGCAGCCGGACTAGCGGGCGTAATGAGCAGTTCTTC
TRBJ1-2,TRBV5-5,many,TRBD1,15,CASSTPGTGLLGYTF,TGTGCCAGCAGCACCCCCGGGACAGGGCTTCTTGGCTACACCTTC
TRBJ2-1,TRBV6-2/TRBV6-3,few,.,14,CASSLVRGYNEQFF,TGTGCCAGCAGTCTCGTCAGGGGCTACAATGAGCAGTTCTTC
TRBJ2-5,TRBV6-5,many,.,13,CASGGIHGETQYF,TGTGCCAGCGGGGGGATCCACGGAGAGACCCAGTACTTC
TRBJ2-1,TRBV27,many,TRBD1,14,CASSLNTGGNEQFF,TGTGCCAGCAGTCTAAATACAGGGGGCAATGAGCAGTTCTTC
TRBJ1-2,TRBV4-1,few,.,12,CASSQGLGGYTF,TGCGCCAGCAGCCAGGGGCTCGGCGGCTACACCTTC
TRBJ2-1,TRBV10-3,few,.,12,CAIKTKDNEQFF,TGTGCCATCAAAACAAAAGACAATGAGCAGTTCTTC
TRBJ1-1,TRBV5-8,many,TRBD1,14,CASSLGQGHTEAFF,TGTGCCAGCAGCTTGGGACAGGGGCACACTGAAGCTTTCTTT
TRBJ1-1,TRBV28,.,.,12,CASSLPTVQAFF,TGTGCCAGCAGTTTACCGACAGTTCAAGCTTTCTTT